This T cell receptor beta chain was identified during a study of human T cells and chemical hapten exposure. This clonotype was observed many times. What it recognizes is unknown. Using its own MiXCR run on the RACE reads, TCRdb lists one record per CDR3 protein. The sample has more than 300,000 distinct CDR3 sequences; 5.1% are singletons. Described time point: pre-sensitization, week 0. The treatment here: therapeutic diphenylcyclopropenone sensitization with weekly scalp DPC. Staff drew blood before applying each patch test. Findings and caveats of the study: The study found that PT1 expanded TCR counts correlated positively with patch test score. DPC sensitization left the count of TCRs above 1 in 1000 unchanged.

Germline V gives CDR1 SGHTA, CDR2 FQGNSA. This CDR3 has 13 amino acids. V dropped 8 bases and J dropped 5 bases, with 13 bases sitting between them. The material sequenced was whole blood, taken in connection with sensitization to the hapten diphenylcyclopropenone (DPC). The rearrangement links TRBV7-2 to TRBJ1-5; TRBD1 is a possible D gene (5 bases). The receptor comes from a woman aged 45-59 years with alopecia areata. Some clones in this sample may be carry-over from other donors' samples. CDR3 in DNA: TGTGCCAGCGGAGGGGACTCTTATCAGCCCCAGCATTTT. Translation: CASGGDSYQPQHF.